This TCR beta chain was retrieved from a study of cytomegalovirus exposure and HLA in healthy donors. Turning to the study itself: Some 200 million T cells yielded 117 million unique TCR beta sequences in earlier analysis.

Concerning this clone: Its antigen is unknown.

Donors likely had unrecorded immune exposures despite being nominally healthy when sampled. This CDR3 has 16 residues. After removal of 8 bases from V and 1 base from J, the junction contained 12 bases not matched to a gene. Germline V gives CDR1 MNHNY, CDR2 SVGAGI (reference sequence). Points from the study as a whole: Fewer N-insertions (relative to the 666-donor mean) were reportedly seen in an Asian-associated ancestry cluster in a later analysis.

PCR was performed using 60 Vbeta and 13 Jbeta primers. Assay: immunoSEQ multiplex PCR; the TCRdb copy retains only in-frame clones and omits some. Among around 200,000 clones listed, 82% were seen once. The receptor's source is a man aged 40-49 years in good health and CMV-seropositive. V gene TRBV6-6 combines with J gene TRBJ1-1, with 8 bases aligning to TRBD1. The sequenced sample consisted of PBMCs. In DNA form, the CDR3 reads TGTGCCAGCGGCTGGTACAGGGGGAGGGCGAACACTGAAGCTTTCTTT. Translating it yields CASGWYRGRANTEAFF.